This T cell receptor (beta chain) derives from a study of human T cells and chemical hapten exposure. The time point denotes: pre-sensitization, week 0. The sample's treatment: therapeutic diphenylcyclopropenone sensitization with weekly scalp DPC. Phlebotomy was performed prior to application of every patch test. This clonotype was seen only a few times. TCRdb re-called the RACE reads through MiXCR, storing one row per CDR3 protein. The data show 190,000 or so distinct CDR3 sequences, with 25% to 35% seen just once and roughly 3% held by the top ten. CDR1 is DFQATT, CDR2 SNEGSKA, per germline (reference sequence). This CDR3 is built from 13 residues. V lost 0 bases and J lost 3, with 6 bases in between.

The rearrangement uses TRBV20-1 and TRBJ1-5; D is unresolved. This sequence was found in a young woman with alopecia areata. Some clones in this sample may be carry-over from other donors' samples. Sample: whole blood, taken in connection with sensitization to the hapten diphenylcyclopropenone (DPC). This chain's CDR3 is CSARDLSNQPQHF. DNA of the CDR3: TGCAGTGCTAGAGACTTATCCAATCAGCCCCAGCATTTT.